This T cell receptor beta chain emerged from a study of CD8 T cells in ankylosing spondylitis. Quantitative 5'-RACE with molecular barcodes was used to make the TCR beta libraries. TCRdb used MiXCR to reprocess the 5' RACE reads, holding one entry per CDR3 protein. The table shows some 150,000 distinct CDR3 sequences, with under 45% occurring only once. On this clonotype itself: Its antigen is unidentified.

Findings and limits, study-wide: Ankylosing spondylitis blood appeared to carry a characteristic TCR beta motif of several highly homologous variants. Significant enrichment of disease-linked clones was reported in matched ankylosing spondylitis synovial fluid. Earlier authors reported some of these motif variants in reactive arthritis synovial fluid and blood.

The receptor's source is a male donor with ankylosing spondylitis. The sample was synovial fluid, either unsorted or a sorted T cell fraction (not recorded which).

The CDR3 spells CASSSGGASSYNEQFF. CDR3 nucleotides: TGCGCCAGCAGCTCTGGGGGGGCCAGTTCCTACAATGAGCAGTTCTTC. The J gene is TRBJ2-1, the V gene TRBV5-1, with D perhaps matching TRBD2 (7 bases). The length of the CDR3 is 16 residues. The V and J ends lost 3 bases and 1 base respectively, with 14 bases between them. Germline CDR1 reads SGHRS; CDR2 reads YFSETQ.